Sequencing of this T cell receptor beta chain was carried out in a study of CD8 T cells in ankylosing spondylitis. Notes on the study in general: Ankylosing spondylitis blood appeared to be characterized by a TCR beta motif of under ten highly homologous variants. Disease-linked clones had a CD8+ phenotype and relatively low frequency in peripheral blood.

This CDR3 is 14 amino acids long. V lost 5 bases, J lost 2 bases, and 15 bases lay in between. Germline CDR1 DFQATT, CDR2 SNEGSKA (reference sequence). This clonotype has just a few counts. Its specificity is unknown. Each CDR3 protein is one row after TCRdb ran MiXCR on the 5' RACE reads. The table shows hundreds of thousands of distinct CDR3 sequences, with roughly a sixth occurring only once. The TCR was taken from a male donor with ankylosing spondylitis. Sequencing was done on a sample of blood, either unsorted or a sorted T cell fraction (not recorded which). The chain combines TRBV20-1 with TRBJ2-5, with D possibly being TRBD1 or TRBD2 (5 bases each). The CDR3 DNA follows: TGCAGTGCTCTAGCTTCGGGACGACAAGAGACCCAGTACTTC. Translated: CSALASGRQETQYF.